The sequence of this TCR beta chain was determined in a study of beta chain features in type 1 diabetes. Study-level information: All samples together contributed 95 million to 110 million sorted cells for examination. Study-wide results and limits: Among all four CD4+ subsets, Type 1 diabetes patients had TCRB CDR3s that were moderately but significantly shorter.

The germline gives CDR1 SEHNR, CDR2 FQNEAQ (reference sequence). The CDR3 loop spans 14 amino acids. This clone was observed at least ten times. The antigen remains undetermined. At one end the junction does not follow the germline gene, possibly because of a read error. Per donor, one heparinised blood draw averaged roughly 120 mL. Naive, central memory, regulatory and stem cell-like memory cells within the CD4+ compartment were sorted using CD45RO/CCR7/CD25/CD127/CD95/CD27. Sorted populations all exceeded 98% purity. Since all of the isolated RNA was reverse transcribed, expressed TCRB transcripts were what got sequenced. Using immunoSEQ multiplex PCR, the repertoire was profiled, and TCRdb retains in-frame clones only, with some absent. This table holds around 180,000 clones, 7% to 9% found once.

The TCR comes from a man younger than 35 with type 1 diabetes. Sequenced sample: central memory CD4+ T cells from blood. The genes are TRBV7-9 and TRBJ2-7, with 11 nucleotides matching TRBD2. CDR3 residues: CASSPGTSGFPPRF. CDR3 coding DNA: TGTGCCAGCAGCCCCGGGACTAGCGGCTTCCCACCCCGCTTC.